One sample yielded the 27 T cell receptor beta chains listed below, sequenced in a study of blood T cell repertoires in COVID-19. Using immunoSEQ multiplex PCR, the repertoire was profiled, and TCRdb retains in-frame clones only, with some absent. The sample contains more than 95,000 clones, over 80% of which appear only once. The sample comprised peripheral blood. Receptors originate from a man older than 75 with acute or convalescent COVID-19.

The rearrangement links TRBV28 to TRBJ1-1, with 9 bases that match TRBD1. Germline V gene lookup returns CDR1 MDHEN and CDR2 SYDVKM. V was pared by 8 bases and J by 5 bases, with 3 bases of the junction left unmatched. This CDR3 contains 12 residues. The CDR3 bases are TGTGCCAGCTCGACAGGGGGAACTGAAGCTTTCTTT. Its protein product is CASSTGGTEAFF. The variable domain in full, with the rest retrieved from reference TRBV28 and TRBJ1-1, is DVKVTQSSRYLVKRTGEKVFLECVQDMDHENMFWYRQDPGLGLRLIYFSYDVKMKEKGDIPEGYSVSREKKERFSLILESASTNQTSMYLCASSTGGTEAFFGQGTRLTVV.

The chain uses TRBV7-2 and TRBJ2-2; 10 nucleotides align to TRBD2. The CDR3 sequence is 16 residues long. Per the germline V gene, CDR1 is SGHTA and CDR2 is FQGNSA. The V and J ends lost 5 bases and 4 bases, in that order; junction bases with no gene match: 7. DNA of the CDR3: TGTGCCAGCAGCAAAATAGCGGGGGGCATCACCGGGGAGCTGTTTTTT. Its translation is CASSKIAGGITGELFF. Variable domain in full (rest from reference TRBV7-2 and TRBJ2-2): GAGVSQSPSNKVTEKGKDVELRCDPISGHTALYWYRQSLGQGLEFLIYFQGNSAPDKSGLPSDRFSAERTGGSVSTLTIQRTQQEDSAVYLCASSKIAGGITGELFFGEGSRLTVL.

The rearrangement uses TRBV18 and TRBJ2-1, with a possible D match to TRBD1 (6 bases). Trimming left V 4 bases short and J 4 bases short, with 8 bases between. The CDR3 is 13 residues long. CDR1 is KGHSH and CDR2 is LQKENI in the germline V gene. The CDR3 coding sequence is TGTGCCAGCTCACTACAGGGTTACAATGAGCAGTTCTTC. Protein: CASSLQGYNEQFF.

The chain combines TRBV7-2 with TRBJ1-4, with D unresolved. The germline V and J ends were trimmed by 5 bases and 0 bases, with 10 bases remaining between them. Looked up from germline, CDR1 is SGHTA and CDR2 is FQGNSA. The CDR3 length is 15 residues. For the CDR3, the DNA is TGTGCCAGCAGCATACACACCACAACTAATGAAAAACTGTTTTTT. This gives the protein CASSIHTTTNEKLFF.

V gene TRBV6-6 combines with J gene TRBJ1-5; D might be TRBD1 (6 bases). CDR1 MNHNY and CDR2 SVGAGI come from the germline V gene (reference sequence). The CDR3 extends over 14 amino acids. Deletions cut 6 bases from V and 1 base from J, with 10 bases between. In DNA form, the CDR3 reads TGTGCCAGCAGCTACGGGACAAGCAATCAGCCCCAGCATTTT. Protein product: CASSYGTSNQPQHF.

The chain combines TRBV28 with TRBJ2-3; maybe TRBD2 (7 bases). CDR1 is MDHEN, CDR2 SYDVKM, per germline. The V and J ends lost 6 bases and 3 bases respectively, with 25 bases between them. The CDR3 sequence is 18 residues long. The CDR3 protein is CASSTSWGGRGPTDTQYF. CDR3 in DNA: TGTGCCAGCAGCACCTCGTGGGGGGGGCGGGGGCCGACAGATACGCAGTATTTT. Using reference TRBV28 and TRBJ2-3 for the parts outside the CDR3, the full variable domain is DVKVTQSSRYLVKRTGEKVFLECVQDMDHENMFWYRQDPGLGLRLIYFSYDVKMKEKGDIPEGYSVSREKKERFSLILESASTNQTSMYLCASSTSWGGRGPTDTQYFGPGTRLTVL.

The V and J genes are TRBV4-3 and TRBJ2-4; a weak D match, TRBD2 (5 bases). The CDR3 is 16 residues long. Germline CDR1 LGHNA, CDR2 YSLEER. Trimming left V 1 base short and J 2 bases short, with 12 bases between. CDR3 DNA: TGCGCCAGCAGCCAAGGGAATAGCGTCACCAAAAACATTCAGTACTTC. Its translation is CASSQGNSVTKNIQYF.

V usage is TRBV5-4 and J usage is TRBJ2-7; D is uncertain. The V gene lost 3 bases and the J gene lost 8 bases, with 9 bases spanning the gap. Germline CDR1 SGHNT, CDR2 YYREEE (reference sequence). The CDR3 has 11 amino acids. CDR3 in amino acids: CASSYERKQYF. Written as DNA, the CDR3 is TGTGCCAGCAGCTACGAGAGGAAGCAGTACTTC.

The gene calls are TRBV6-5 and TRBJ1-2; TRBD1 matches at 7 bases. Germline loops: CDR1 MNHEY, CDR2 SVGAGI. Germline trimming cut 5 bases from V and 0 bases from J; bases unmatched to any gene: 6. The CDR3 has 15 residues. The CDR3 DNA sequence: TGTGCCAGCAGTACACACAGGGGCGCTAACTATGGCTACACCTTC. It is translated as CASSTHRGANYGYTF.

This clone was seen a single time. V and J are TRBV29-1 and TRBJ2-7; D possibly corresponds to TRBD1 (5 bases). CDR1 and CDR2 (germline): SQVTM, ANQGSEA. The CDR3 covers 12 residues. The V end was cut by 4 bases, the J end by 2 bases, with 9 bases between. CDR3 loop: CSVGLTAYEQYF. As DNA, the CDR3 is TGCAGCGTTGGATTGACAGCCTACGAGCAGTACTTC.

J is TRBJ2-3 and V is TRBV4-3; perhaps TRBD2 as D (5 bases). The V gene lost 0 bases and the J gene lost 0 bases, with 10 bases spanning the gap. The CDR3 runs 16 residues. In germline, CDR1 is LGHNA, CDR2 YSLEER. The DNA for the CDR3 is TGCGCCAGCAGCCAAGATCCTACGGGAAGCACAGATACGCAGTATTTT. Its protein is CASSQDPTGSTDTQYF.

The V and J genes are TRBV7-2 and TRBJ1-2; D unresolved. V lost 3 bases, J lost 3 bases, and 5 bases lay in between. The CDR3 covers 12 residues. Germline assignment: CDR1 SGHTA and CDR2 FQGNSA. CDR3 sequence reads: CASSFRDYGYTF. CDR3 DNA sequence: TGTGCCAGCAGCTTCCGCGACTATGGCTACACCTTC. The full variable domain, in which reference TRBV7-2 and TRBJ1-2 provide the parts outside the CDR3, is GAGVSQSPSNKVTEKGKDVELRCDPISGHTALYWYRQSLGQGLEFLIYFQGNSAPDKSGLPSDRFSAERTGGSVSTLTIQRTQQEDSAVYLCASSFRDYGYTFGSGTRLTVV.

The rearrangement links TRBV14 to TRBJ2-1; a possible D gene is TRBD2 (6 bases). V was cut by 5 bases and J by 9 bases, with 14 bases left in between. Per the germline V gene, CDR1 is SGHDN and CDR2 is FVKESK. The length of the CDR3 is 13 residues. The DNA of the CDR3 is TGTGCCAGCAGCGAAACTAGCTCGAGTGAGCAGTTCTTC. It translates to CASSETSSSEQFF. Variable domain in full (rest from reference TRBV14 and TRBJ2-1): EAGVTQFPSHSVIEKGQTVTLRCDPISGHDNLYWYRRVMGKEIKFLLHFVKESKQDESGMPNNRFLAERTGGTYSTLKVQPAELEDSGVYFCASSETSSSEQFFGPGTRLTVL.

The gene calls are TRBV21-1 and TRBJ2-7; TRBD2 was called by the table and not checked on the DNA. TRBV21-1 is a known pseudogene. The CDR3 totals 16 residues. Here the CDR3 reads CASYGTSETPTYEQYF. CDR3 sequence (DNA): TGTGCCAGCTATGGGACTAGTGAGACACCAACCTACGAGCAGTACTTC.

This chain connects TRBV7-9 to TRBJ2-4; 9 bases are a match to TRBD2. The CDR3 consists of 15 residues. Germline CDR1 and CDR2: SEHNR and FQNEAQ (reference sequence). V dropped 0 bases and J dropped 7; count of bases not matched to a gene: 4. The CDR3 DNA sequence: TGTGCCAGCAGCTTAGCTAGCGGGAGTTCGAACATTCAGTACTTC. Translated, it gives CASSLASGSSNIQYF.

The CDR3, as DNA: TGTGCCAGCAGCGTCGGACAGGTTAGCAATCAGCCCCAGCATTTT. This gives the protein CASSVGQVSNQPQHF. This chain connects TRBV5-8 to TRBJ1-5, with TRBD1 identical over 7 bases. V shed 4 bases and J 0 bases; nucleotides not matched to a gene: 4. The CDR3 is 15 residues long. Germline values: CDR1 SGHTS, CDR2 YDEGEE.

The gene calls are TRBV3-1 (or the pseudogene TRBV3-2) and TRBJ1-5, with D tentatively TRBD1 (5 bases). CDR1 is LGHDT, CDR2 YNNKEL, per germline (reference sequence). This CDR3 contains 15 residues. Trimming pared 3 bases from V and 6 bases from J, leaving 15 bases between. CDR3 loop: CASSHNRRERQPQHF. Written as DNA, the CDR3 is TGTGCCAGCAGCCACAACAGGAGGGAGCGTCAGCCCCAGCATTTT.

This clone was recorded a few times. The chain carries TRBV10-3 and TRBJ2-7, with D possibly being TRBD2 (6 bases). Per the germline V gene, CDR1 is ENHRY and CDR2 is SYGVKD. V was clipped by 0 bases and J by 3 bases, with 15 bases between them. This CDR3 contains 16 residues. In DNA, the CDR3 is TGTGCCATCAGTGAGTCCCCCCTTTGGGGGGACTACGAGCAGTACTTC. This sequence encodes CAISESPLWGDYEQYF.

This clone was counted once. The CDR3 DNA is TGTGCCAGCAGCCAATGGCGGAACTCCTACGAGCAGTACTTC. This gives the protein CASSQWRNSYEQYF. This sequence joins TRBV16 and TRBJ2-7; no definite D call. CDR3 length equals 14 residues. Trimming removed 1 base from V and 0 bases from J, with 7 bases in between. Germline lookup yields CDR1 KGHSY and CDR2 FQNENV.

This chain uses TRBV2 with TRBJ2-6; TRBD2 matches at 14 bases. Germline-derived CDR1 and CDR2 are SNHLY and FYNNEI. CDR3 size: 19 residues. Trimming took 1 base from V and 0 from J; bases not matched to a gene: 2. CDR3 DNA: TGTGCCAGCAGTGAAGTGGGACTAGCGGGAGTCTCTGGGGCCAACGTCCTGACTTTC. It codes for CASSEVGLAGVSGANVLTF.

This chain uses TRBV21-1 with TRBJ2-2; no check of the table's D call, TRBD2, against the DNA was made. TRBV21-1 is a pseudogene segment. The CDR3 consists of 17 residues. The CDR3 DNA follows: TGTGCCAGCAGCAAAAGGTGCGGGCATCCGAACACCGGGGAGCTGTTTTTT. Its translation is CASSKRCGHPNTGELFF.

A note on this clone: The junction departs from germline at one end; a sequencing error may be responsible. The chain has TRBV7-7 and TRBJ2-2; the D is unclear. CDR3 length: 15 amino acids. Germline CDR1 reads SSHAT; CDR2 reads FNYEAQ (reference sequence). CDR3 nucleotides: TGTGCTAGCAGCTTACGCAGCCCGGGCACCGGGGAGCTGTTTTTT. It specifies CASSLRSPGTGELFF.

This clone was found once. For the CDR3, the DNA is TGTGCCAGCAGCCCGTCGTTGCTAGGGAGGGACACTGAAGCTTTCTTT. As protein: CASSPSLLGRDTEAFF. The chain carries TRBV9 and TRBJ1-1; D unresolved. This CDR3 spans 16 amino acids. Germline CDR1 is SGDLS and CDR2 is YYNGEE. The V end was cut by 4 bases, the J end by 3 bases, with 19 bases between.

This rearrangement joins TRBV28 to TRBJ2-7; the D gene is possibly TRBD1 (6 bases). V was cut by 11 bases and J by 6 bases, with 11 bases left in between. This CDR3 has 10 amino acids. CDR1 is MDHEN, CDR2 SYDVKM, per germline. CDR3 amino acids: CAWGPTEQYF. The CDR3 nucleotides are TGTGCCTGGGGGCCAACCGAGCAGTACTTC.

This chain links TRBV10-1 with TRBJ1-3, with unresolved D. Deletions cut 9 bases from V and 0 bases from J, with 6 bases between. In germline, CDR1 is WNHNN, CDR2 SYGVQD (reference sequence). CDR3 length: 12 amino acids. In DNA form, the CDR3 reads TGCGCCAGTTCTAACTCTGGAAACACCATATATTTT. It encodes CASSNSGNTIYF.

This sequence joins TRBV6-2 or TRBV6-3 and TRBJ1-6, with a tentative D call TRBD1 (6 bases). V lost 5 bases to trimming and J lost 6 bases, with 17 bases between them. The germline gives CDR1 MNHEY, CDR2 SVGEGT. The CDR3 extends over 16 amino acids. The CDR3 DNA reads TGTGCCAGCAGTCAAATCCCCGGACAGCGTAATTCACCCCTCCACTTT. The encoded protein is CASSQIPGQRNSPLHF.

The chain links TRBV19 to TRBJ2-2; 7 positions agree with TRBD2. Looked up from germline, CDR1 is LNHDA and CDR2 is SQIVND (reference sequence). Trimming removed 10 bases from V and 3 bases from J; junction bases left unmatched: 5. The CDR3 runs to 13 residues. For the CDR3, the DNA is TGTGCCACCTCGGGGGGTTACACCGGGGAGCTGTTTTTT. Its protein is CATSGGYTGELFF.